The 2 T cell receptor beta chains below were found in one sample sequenced in a study of blood T cell repertoires in COVID-19. Some clones are missing from TCRdb's copy, which holds only in-frame ones; the method was immunoSEQ multiplex PCR. Counted here are about 310,000 clones, approximately 83% occurring once; the ten biggest clones make up more than 2%. Source material: PBMCs or T cells enriched from blood (not recorded which). These receptors were obtained from a young man who had recovered from COVID-19.

The chain recombines TRBV5-1 with TRBJ1-2; TRBD1 matches 7 bases. From germline, CDR1 is SGHRS and CDR2 YFSETQ. V gave up 3 bases and J gave up 4 bases; unmatched junction bases: 6. The CDR3 has 14 residues. CDR3: CASSSSGTAYGYTF. The CDR3 region has the DNA TGCGCCAGCAGCTCCTCCGGGACAGCCTATGGCTACACCTTC.

This clone was seen only once. V is TRBV19 and J is TRBJ2-1, with D unresolved. Germline lookup yields CDR1 LNHDA and CDR2 SQIVND (reference sequence). The CDR3 sequence is 16 residues long. Deletions cut 1 base from V and 2 bases from J, with 12 bases between. The CDR3 DNA follows: TGTGCCAGTAGTATAGCCTCAGGAACGCCCTACAATGAGCAGTTCTTC. It codes for CASSIASGTPYNEQFF.